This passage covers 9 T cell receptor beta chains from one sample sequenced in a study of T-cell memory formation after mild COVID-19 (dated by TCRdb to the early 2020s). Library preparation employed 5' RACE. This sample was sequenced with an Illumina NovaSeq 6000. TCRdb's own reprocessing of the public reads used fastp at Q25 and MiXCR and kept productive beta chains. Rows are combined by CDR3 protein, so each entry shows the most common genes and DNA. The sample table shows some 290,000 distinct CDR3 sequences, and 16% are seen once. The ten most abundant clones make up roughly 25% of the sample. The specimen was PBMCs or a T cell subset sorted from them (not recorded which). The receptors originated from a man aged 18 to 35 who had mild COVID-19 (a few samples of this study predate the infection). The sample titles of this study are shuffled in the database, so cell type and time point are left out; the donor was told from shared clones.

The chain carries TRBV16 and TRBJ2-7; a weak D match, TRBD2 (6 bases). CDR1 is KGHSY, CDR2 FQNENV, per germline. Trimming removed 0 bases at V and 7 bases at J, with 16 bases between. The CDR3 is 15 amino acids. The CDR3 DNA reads TGTGCCAGCAGCCAATCGGAGGCGGGACGGTTAGAGCAGTACGTC. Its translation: CASSQSEAGRLEQYV.

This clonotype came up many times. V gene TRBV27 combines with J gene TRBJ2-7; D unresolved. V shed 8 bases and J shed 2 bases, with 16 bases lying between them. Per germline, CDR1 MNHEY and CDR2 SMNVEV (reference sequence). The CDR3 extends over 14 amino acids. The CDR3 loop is CASREAQPPYEQYF. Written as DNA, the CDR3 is TGTGCCAGCCGAGAAGCGCAGCCACCCTACGAGCAGTACTTC.

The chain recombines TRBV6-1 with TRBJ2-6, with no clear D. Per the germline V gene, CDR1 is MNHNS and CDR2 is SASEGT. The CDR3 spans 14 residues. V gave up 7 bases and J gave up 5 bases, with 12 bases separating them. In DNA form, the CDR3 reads TGTGCCAGCACGAATCCCGCCTGGGCCAACGTCCTGACTTTC. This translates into CASTNPAWANVLTF.

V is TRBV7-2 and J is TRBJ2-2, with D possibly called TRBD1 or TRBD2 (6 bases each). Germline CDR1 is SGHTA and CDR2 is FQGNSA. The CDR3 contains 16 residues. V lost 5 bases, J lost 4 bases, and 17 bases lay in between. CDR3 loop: CASSPFFPGATGELFF. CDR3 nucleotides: TGTGCCAGCAGCCCATTTTTTCCGGGGGCCACCGGGGAGCTGTTTTTT. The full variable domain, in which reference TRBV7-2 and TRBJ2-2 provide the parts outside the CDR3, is GAGVSQSPSNKVTEKGKDVELRCDPISGHTALYWYRQSLGQGLEFLIYFQGNSAPDKSGLPSDRFSAERTGGSVSTLTIQRTQQEDSAVYLCASSPFFPGATGELFFGEGSRLTVL.

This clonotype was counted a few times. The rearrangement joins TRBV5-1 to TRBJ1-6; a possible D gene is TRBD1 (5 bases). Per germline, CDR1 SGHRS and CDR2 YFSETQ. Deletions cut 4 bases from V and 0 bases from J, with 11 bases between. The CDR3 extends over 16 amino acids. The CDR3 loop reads CASSATAYSYNSPLHF. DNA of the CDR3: TGCGCCAGCAGCGCGACAGCTTACTCCTATAATTCACCCCTCCACTTT.

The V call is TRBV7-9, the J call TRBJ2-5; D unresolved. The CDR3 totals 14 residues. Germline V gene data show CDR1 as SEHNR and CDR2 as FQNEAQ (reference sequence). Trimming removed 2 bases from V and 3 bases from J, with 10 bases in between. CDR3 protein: CASSLWGLEETQYF. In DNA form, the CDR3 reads TGTGCCAGCAGCTTATGGGGTCTGGAAGAGACCCAGTACTTC.

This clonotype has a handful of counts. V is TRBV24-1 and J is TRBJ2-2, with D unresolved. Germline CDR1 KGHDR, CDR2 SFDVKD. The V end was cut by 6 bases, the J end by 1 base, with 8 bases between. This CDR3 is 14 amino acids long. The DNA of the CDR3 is TGTGCCACCAGTCGAGGACGGAACACCGGGGAGCTGTTTTTT. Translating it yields CATSRGRNTGELFF.

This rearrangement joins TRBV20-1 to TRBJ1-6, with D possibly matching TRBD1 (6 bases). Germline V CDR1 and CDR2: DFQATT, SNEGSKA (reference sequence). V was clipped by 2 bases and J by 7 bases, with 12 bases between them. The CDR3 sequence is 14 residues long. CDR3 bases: TGCAGTGCTAGACTCAGGGGACGCAATTCACCCCTCCACTTT. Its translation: CSARLRGRNSPLHF.

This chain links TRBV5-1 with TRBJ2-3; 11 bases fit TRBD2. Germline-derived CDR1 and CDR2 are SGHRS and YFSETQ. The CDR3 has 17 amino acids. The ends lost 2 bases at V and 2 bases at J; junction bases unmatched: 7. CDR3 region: CASSLTTSGGYTDTQYF. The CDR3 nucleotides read TGCGCCAGCAGCTTAACCACTAGCGGGGGCTACACAGATACGCAGTATTTT.